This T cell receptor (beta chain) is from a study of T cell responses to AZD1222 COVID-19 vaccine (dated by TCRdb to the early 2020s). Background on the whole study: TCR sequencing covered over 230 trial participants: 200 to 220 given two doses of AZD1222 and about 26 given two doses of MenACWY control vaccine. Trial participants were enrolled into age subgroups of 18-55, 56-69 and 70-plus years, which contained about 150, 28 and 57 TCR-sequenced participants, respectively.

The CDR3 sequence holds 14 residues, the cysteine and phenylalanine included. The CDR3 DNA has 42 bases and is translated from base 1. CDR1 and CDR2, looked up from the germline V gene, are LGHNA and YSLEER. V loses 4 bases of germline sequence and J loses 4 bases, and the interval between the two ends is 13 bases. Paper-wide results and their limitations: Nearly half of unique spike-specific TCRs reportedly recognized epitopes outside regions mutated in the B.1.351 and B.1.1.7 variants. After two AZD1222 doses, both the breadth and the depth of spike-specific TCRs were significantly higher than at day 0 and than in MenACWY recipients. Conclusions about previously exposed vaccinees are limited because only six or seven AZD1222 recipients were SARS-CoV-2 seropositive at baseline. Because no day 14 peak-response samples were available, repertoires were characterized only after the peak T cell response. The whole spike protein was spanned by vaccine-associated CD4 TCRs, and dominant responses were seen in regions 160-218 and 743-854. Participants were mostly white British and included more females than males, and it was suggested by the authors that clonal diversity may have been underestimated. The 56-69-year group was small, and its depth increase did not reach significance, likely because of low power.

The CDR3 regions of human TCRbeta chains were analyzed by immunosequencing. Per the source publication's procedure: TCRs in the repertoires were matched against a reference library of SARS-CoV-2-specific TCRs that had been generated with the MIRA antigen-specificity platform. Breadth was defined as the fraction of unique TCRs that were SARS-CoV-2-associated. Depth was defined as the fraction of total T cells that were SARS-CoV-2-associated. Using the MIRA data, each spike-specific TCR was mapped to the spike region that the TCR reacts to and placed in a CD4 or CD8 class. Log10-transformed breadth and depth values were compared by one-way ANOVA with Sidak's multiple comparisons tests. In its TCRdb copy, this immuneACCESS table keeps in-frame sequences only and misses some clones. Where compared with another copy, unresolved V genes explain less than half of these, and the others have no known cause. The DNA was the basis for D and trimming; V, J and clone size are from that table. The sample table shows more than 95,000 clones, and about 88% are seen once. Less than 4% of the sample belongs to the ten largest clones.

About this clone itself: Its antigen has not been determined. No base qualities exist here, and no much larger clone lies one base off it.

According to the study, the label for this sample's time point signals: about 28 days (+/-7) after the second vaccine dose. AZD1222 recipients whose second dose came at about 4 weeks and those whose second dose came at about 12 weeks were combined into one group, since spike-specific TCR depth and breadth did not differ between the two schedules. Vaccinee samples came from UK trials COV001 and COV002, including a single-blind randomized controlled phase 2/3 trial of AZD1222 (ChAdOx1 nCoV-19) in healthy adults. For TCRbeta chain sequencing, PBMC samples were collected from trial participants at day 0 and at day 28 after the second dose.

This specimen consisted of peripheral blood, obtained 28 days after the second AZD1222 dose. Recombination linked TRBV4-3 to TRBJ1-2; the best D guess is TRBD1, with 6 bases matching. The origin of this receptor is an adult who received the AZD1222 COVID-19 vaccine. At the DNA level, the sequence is TGCGCCAGCAGCCCGGGGGCGGGTTCCTATGGCTACACCTTC. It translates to CASSPGAGSYGYTF.